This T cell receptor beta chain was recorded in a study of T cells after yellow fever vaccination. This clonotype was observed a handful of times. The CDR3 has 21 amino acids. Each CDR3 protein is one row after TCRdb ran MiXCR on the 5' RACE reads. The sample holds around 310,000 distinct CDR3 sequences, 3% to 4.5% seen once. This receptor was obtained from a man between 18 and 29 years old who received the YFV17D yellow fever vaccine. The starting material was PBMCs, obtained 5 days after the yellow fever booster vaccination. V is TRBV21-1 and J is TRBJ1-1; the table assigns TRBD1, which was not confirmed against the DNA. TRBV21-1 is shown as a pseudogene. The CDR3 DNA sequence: TGTGCCAGCAGCGGTCAGAACAACCCGGGACAGGGGGCGTTGGTTGGCACTGAAGCTTTCTTT. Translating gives CASSGQNNPGQGALVGTEAFF.